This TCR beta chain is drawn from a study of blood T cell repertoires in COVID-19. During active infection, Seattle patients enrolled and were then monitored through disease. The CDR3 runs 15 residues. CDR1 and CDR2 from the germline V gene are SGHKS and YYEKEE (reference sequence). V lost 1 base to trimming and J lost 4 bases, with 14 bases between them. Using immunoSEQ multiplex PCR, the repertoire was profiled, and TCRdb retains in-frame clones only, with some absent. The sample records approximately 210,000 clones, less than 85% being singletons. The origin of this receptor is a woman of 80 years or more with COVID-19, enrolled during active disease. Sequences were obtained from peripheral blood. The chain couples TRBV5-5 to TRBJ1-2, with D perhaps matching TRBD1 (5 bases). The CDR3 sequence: CASSLSRQNLYGYTF. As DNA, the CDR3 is TGTGCCAGCAGCTTGAGCCGACAGAACCTCTATGGCTACACCTTC. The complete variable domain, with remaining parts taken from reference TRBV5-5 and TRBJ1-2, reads DAGVTQSPTHLIKTRGQQVTLRCSPISGHKSVSWYQQVLGQGPQFIFQYYEKEERGRGNFPDRFSARQFPNYSSELNVNALLLGDSALYLCASSLSRQNLYGYTFGSGTRLTVV.